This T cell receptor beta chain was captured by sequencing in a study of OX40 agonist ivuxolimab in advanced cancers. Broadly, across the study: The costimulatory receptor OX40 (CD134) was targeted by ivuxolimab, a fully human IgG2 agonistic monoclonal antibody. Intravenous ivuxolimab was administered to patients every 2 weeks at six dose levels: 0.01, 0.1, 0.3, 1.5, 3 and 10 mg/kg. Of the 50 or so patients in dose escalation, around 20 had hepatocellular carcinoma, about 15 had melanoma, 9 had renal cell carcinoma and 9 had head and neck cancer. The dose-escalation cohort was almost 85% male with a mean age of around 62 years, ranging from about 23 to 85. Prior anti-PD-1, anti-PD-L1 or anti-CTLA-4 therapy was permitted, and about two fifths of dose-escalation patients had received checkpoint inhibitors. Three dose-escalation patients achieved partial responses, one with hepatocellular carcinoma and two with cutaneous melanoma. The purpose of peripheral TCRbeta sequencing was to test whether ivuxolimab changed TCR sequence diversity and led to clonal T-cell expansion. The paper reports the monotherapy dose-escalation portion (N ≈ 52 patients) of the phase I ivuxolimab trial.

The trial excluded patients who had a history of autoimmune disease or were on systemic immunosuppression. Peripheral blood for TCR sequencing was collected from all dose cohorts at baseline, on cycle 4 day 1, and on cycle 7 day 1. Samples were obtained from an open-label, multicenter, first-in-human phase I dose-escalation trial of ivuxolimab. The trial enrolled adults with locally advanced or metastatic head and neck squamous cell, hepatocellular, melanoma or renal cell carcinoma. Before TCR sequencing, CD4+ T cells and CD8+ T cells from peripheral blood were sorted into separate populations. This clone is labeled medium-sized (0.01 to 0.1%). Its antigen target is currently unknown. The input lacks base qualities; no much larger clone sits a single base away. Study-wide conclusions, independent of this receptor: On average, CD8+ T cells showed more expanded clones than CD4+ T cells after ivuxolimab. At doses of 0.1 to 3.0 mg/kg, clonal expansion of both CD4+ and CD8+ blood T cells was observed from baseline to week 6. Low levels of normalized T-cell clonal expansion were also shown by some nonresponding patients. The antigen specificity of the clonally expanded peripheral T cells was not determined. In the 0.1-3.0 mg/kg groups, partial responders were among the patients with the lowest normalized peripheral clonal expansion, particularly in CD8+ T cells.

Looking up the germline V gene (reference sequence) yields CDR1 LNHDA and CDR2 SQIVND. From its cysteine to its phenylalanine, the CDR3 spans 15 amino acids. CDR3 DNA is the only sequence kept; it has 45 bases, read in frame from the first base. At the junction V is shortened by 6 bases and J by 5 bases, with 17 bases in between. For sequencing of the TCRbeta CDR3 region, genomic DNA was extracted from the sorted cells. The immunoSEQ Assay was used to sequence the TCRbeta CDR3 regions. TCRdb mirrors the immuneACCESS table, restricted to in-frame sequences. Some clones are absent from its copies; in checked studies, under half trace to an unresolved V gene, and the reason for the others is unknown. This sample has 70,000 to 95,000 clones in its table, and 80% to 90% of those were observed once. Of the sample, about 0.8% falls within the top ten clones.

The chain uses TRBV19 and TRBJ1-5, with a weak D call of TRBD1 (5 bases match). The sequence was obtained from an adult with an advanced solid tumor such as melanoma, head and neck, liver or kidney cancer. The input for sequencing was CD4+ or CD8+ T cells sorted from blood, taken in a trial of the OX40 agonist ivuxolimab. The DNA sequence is TGTGCCAGTAGCACCCTCGGGGGGTCTTATCAGCCCCAGCATTTT. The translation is CASSTLGGSYQPQHF. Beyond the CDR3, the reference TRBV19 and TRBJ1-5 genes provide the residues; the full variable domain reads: DGGITQSPKYLFRKEGQNVTLSCEQNLNHDAMYWYRQDPGQGLRLIYYSQIVNDFQKGDIAEGYSVSREKKESFPLTVTSAQKNPTAFYLCASSTLGGSYQPQHFGDGTRLSIL.